The 10 T cell receptor beta chains below come from one sample, sequenced in a study of CD8 T cells in ankylosing spondylitis. Each CDR3 protein is one row after TCRdb ran MiXCR on the 5' RACE reads. The sample yields about 300,000 distinct CDR3 sequences, roughly 11% seen once. The sample taken for sequencing was blood, either unsorted or a sorted T cell fraction (not recorded which). The receptors were gathered from a female donor with ankylosing spondylitis or in good health (not recorded which).

The V call is TRBV20-1, the J call TRBJ1-3; D is unresolved. Germline values: CDR1 DFQATT, CDR2 SNEGSKA (reference sequence). The CDR3 extends over 15 amino acids. V lost 0 bases and J 2 bases, leaving 11 bases between the germline ends. The CDR3: CSARDETSPGNTIYF. The DNA of the CDR3 is TGCAGTGCTAGAGACGAGACTTCCCCTGGAAACACCATATATTTT.

This clonotype has ten or more counts. CDR3 nucleotides: TGTGCCAGCAGTCACACAGGGACTGAGCAGTTCTTC. Its translation is CASSHTGTEQFF. V usage is TRBV12-3 or TRBV12-4 and J usage is TRBJ2-1; a possible D gene is TRBD1 (6 bases). V lost 5 bases to trimming and J lost 9 bases, with 11 bases between them. The CDR3 contains 12 residues.

This clonotype has a count of ten or more. V is TRBV6-2 or TRBV6-3 and J is TRBJ1-1; 8 nucleotides line up with TRBD1. The germline V gene has CDR1 MNHEY and CDR2 SVGEGT. The junction had 5 bases not matched to a gene; V was cut back by 5 bases and J by 0 bases. The CDR3 spans 15 residues. CDR3 DNA: TGTGCCAGCAGTGAGACAGGGGCCATGAACACTGAAGCTTTCTTT. This gives the protein CASSETGAMNTEAFF.

V gene TRBV30 combines with J gene TRBJ1-4; D uncertain. Trimming shortened V by 0 bases and J by 3 bases, and 11 bases separated the two germline ends. CDR3 length: 15 amino acids. The germline gives CDR1 GTSNPN, CDR2 SVGIG (reference sequence). Here the CDR3 reads CAWSVPPRANEKLFF. The CDR3 DNA is TGTGCCTGGAGTGTACCCCCGAGGGCTAATGAAAAACTGTTTTTT.

The V and J genes are TRBV28 and TRBJ2-1, with a weak D call TRBD2 (5 bases). Looked up from germline, CDR1 is MDHEN and CDR2 is SYDVKM. Trimming removed 4 bases at V and 0 bases at J, with 22 bases between. The CDR3 loop spans 19 amino acids. The CDR3 nucleotides are TGTGCCAGCAGTTCTCATCGACTTCTGCGGGCGAGCTCCTACAATGAGCAGTTCTTC. Its translation: CASSSHRLLRASSYNEQFF. Full variable domain (outside the CDR3, taken from reference TRBV28 and TRBJ2-1): DVKVTQSSRYLVKRTGEKVFLECVQDMDHENMFWYRQDPGLGLRLIYFSYDVKMKEKGDIPEGYSVSREKKERFSLILESASTNQTSMYLCASSSHRLLRASSYNEQFFGPGTRLTVL.

A remark on this clonotype: A much larger clone sits a single nucleotide away, making a read error possible. This likely comes from a read error, as the CDR3 has no conserved phenylalanine or tryptophan at its end. V usage is TRBV29-1 and J usage is TRBJ2-7; D is perhaps TRBD1 or TRBD2 (6 bases each). In germline, CDR1 is SQVTM, CDR2 ANQGSEA. V was shortened by 7 bases and J by 4 bases, with 17 bases between the two germline ends. The CDR3 consists of 13 residues. CDR3 in DNA: TGCAGCGCTCGGGGGCAGGGTTGGTACGAGCAGTACTCC. This codes for CSARGQGWYEQYS.

There are a few counts of this clonotype. CDR3: CATSRDLDGYTF. In DNA form, the CDR3 reads TGTGCCACCAGCAGAGACCTTGATGGCTACACCTTC. The V gene is TRBV15, the J gene TRBJ1-2; D gene ambiguous. Trimming stripped 0 bases from V and 6 bases from J, with 5 bases between. The CDR3 loop spans 12 amino acids. CDR1 and CDR2 from the germline V gene are LNHNV and YYDKDF (reference sequence). The full variable domain, completed using reference TRBV15 and TRBJ1-2, is DAMVIQNPRYQVTQFGKPVTLSCSQTLNHNVMYWYQQKSSQAPKLLFHYYDKDFNNEADTPDNFQSRRPNTSFCFLDIRSPGLGDTAMYLCATSRDLDGYTFGSGTRLTVV.

This clonotype has a count of ten or more. V and J are TRBV20-1 and TRBJ2-1; D possibly corresponds to TRBD1 (5 bases). This CDR3 region has 16 residues. Trimming cost V 0 bases and J 5 bases, with 17 bases left between them. CDR1 DFQATT and CDR2 SNEGSKA come from the germline V gene (reference sequence). The CDR3 reads CSARDPRQGRNNEQFF. Here the CDR3 DNA reads TGCAGTGCTAGAGATCCCCGGCAGGGCAGGAACAATGAGCAGTTCTTC.

Many counts were recorded for this clonotype. The V and J genes are TRBV5-1 and TRBJ2-5; tentatively, D is TRBD2 (5 bases). V was cut by 0 bases and J by 3 bases, with 9 bases left in between. CDR3 length equals 14 residues. Germline CDR1 is SGHRS and CDR2 is YFSETQ. CDR3 sequence: CASSLAGREETQYF. In nucleotides, the CDR3 is TGCGCCAGCAGCTTGGCCGGGCGGGAAGAGACCCAGTACTTC.

The chain combines TRBV5-4 with TRBJ2-3, with TRBD2 matching 9 bases. CDR3 length: 15 amino acids. Trimming removed 6 bases from V and 4 bases from J; junction bases left unmatched: 9. Per germline, CDR1 SGHNT and CDR2 YYREEE (reference sequence). The CDR3 loop is CASNIAGVSADTQYF. The CDR3 DNA reads TGTGCCAGCAACATAGCGGGGGTTTCAGCAGATACGCAGTATTTT.